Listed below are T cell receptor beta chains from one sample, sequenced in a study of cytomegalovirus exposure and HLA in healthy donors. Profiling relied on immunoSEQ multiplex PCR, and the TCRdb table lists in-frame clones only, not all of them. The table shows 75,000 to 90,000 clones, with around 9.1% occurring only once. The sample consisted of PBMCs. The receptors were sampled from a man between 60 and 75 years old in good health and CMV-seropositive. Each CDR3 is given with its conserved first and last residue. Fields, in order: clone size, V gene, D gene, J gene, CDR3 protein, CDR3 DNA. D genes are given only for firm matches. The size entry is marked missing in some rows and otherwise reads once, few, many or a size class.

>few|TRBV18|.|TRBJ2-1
CASSPLRKQGGNEQFF
TGTGCCAGCTCACCACTAAGAAAACAGGGTGGAAATGAGCAGTTCTTC
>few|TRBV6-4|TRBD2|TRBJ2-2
CASRDGLAGGPRSTGELFF
TGTGCCAGCAGGGACGGGTTAGCGGGGGGGCCGCGGAGCACCGGGGAGCTGTTTTTT
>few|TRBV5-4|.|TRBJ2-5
CASSPRDSGGRETQYF
TGTGCCAGCAGCCCTCGGGACAGCGGGGGAAGGGAGACCCAGTACTTC
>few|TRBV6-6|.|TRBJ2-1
CASSFGLADYNEQFF
TGTGCCAGCAGTTTCGGGCTAGCAGACTACAATGAGCAGTTCTTC
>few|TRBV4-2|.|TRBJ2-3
CASSQRSNLAGSTDTQYF
TGTGCCAGCAGCCAACGAAGTAATCTAGCCGGTAGCACAGATACGCAGTATTTT
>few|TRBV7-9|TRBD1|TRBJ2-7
CASSPRQGDYEQYF
TGTGCCAGCAGCCCGAGACAGGGGGACTACGAGCAGTACTTC
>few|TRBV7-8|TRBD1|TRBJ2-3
CASAKRGGSTDTQYF
TGTGCCAGCGCAAAGAGAGGGGGCTCGACAGATACGCAGTATTTT
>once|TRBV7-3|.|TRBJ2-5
CASSQAAASETQYF
TGTGCCAGCAGCCAAGCGGCAGCGTCGGAGACCCAGTACTTC
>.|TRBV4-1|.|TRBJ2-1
CASSQDETNPLQKQFF
TGCGCCAGCAGCCAAGATGAGACTAACCCGCTTCAAAAGCAGTTCTTC
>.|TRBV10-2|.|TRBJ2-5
CASRVDSSKETQYF
TGCGCCAGCAGGGTCGACAGTTCGAAAGAGACCCAGTACTTC
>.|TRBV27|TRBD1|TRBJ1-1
CASSTLGAGGNTEAFF
TGTGCCAGCAGTACCCTAGGTGCAGGGGGGAACACTGAAGCTTTCTTT
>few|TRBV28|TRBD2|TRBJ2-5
CAWGGTQETQYF
TGTGCCTGGGGAGGGACCCAAGAGACCCAGTACTTC
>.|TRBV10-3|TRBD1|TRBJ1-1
CAISAGSGQGNTEAFF
TGTGCCATCAGTGCGGGTTCGGGACAGGGAAACACTGAAGCTTTCTTT
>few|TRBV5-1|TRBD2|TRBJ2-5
CASSPTSAQETQYF
TGCGCCAGCAGCCCGACTAGCGCCCAAGAGACCCAGTACTTC
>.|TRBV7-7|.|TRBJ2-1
CASSFGGGDEQFF
TGTGCTAGCAGTTTTGGAGGGGGCGATGAGCAGTTCTTC